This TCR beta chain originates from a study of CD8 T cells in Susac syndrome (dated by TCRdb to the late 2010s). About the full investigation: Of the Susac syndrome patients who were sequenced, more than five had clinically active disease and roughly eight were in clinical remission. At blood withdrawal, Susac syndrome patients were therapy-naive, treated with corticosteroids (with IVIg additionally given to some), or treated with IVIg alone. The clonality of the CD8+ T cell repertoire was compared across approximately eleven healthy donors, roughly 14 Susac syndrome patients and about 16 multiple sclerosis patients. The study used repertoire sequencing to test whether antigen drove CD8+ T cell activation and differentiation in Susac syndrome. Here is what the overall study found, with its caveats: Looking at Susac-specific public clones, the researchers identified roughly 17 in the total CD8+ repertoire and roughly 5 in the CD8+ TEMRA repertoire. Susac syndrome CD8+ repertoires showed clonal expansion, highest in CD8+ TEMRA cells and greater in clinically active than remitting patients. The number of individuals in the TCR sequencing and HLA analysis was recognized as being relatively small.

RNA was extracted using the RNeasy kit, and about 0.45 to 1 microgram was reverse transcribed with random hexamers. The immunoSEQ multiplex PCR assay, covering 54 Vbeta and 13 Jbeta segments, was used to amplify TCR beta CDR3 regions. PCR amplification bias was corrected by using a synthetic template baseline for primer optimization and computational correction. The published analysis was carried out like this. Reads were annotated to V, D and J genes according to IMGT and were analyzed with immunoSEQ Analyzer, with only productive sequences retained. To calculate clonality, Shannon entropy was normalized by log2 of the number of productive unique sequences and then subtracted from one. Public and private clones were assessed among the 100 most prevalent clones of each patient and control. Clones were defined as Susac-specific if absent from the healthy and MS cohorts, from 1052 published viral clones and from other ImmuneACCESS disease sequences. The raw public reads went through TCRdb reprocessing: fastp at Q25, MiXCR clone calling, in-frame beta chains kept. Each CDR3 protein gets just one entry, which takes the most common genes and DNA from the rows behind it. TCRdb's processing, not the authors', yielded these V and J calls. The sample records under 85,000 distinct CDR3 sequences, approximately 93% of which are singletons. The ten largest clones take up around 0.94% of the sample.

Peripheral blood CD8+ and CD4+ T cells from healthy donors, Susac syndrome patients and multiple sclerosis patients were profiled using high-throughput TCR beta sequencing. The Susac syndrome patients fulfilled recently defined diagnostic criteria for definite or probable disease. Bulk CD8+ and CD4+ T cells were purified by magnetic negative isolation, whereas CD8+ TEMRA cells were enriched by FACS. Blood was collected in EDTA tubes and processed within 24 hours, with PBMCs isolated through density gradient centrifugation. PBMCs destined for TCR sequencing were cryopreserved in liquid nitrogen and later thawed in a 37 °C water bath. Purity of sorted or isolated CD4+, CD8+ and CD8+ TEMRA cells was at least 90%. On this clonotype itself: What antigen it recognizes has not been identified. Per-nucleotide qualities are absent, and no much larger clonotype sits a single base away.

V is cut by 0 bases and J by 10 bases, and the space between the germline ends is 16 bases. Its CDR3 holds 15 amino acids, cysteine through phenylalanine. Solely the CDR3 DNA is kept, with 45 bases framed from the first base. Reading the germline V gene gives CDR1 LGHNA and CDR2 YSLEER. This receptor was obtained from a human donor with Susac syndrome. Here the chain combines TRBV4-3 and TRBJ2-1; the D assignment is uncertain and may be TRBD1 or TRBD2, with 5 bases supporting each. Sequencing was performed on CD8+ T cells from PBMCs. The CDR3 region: CASSQERGAIPEQFF. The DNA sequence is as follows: TGCGCCAGCAGCCAAGAACGAGGGGCCATACCGGAGCAGTTCTTC.